The 32 T cell receptor beta chains given below trace back to one sample, sequenced in a study of response to subunit inactivated influenza vaccine. TCRdb itself ran the RT-PCR reads through MiXCR, one entry per CDR3 protein. The sample holds about 500,000 distinct CDR3 sequences, roughly 7.6% seen once. The sequencing here drew on PBMCs from blood, taken roughly 24 months after vaccination. The receptors come from a man between 50 and 70 years old who received an inactivated influenza vaccine.

This sequence joins TRBV9 and TRBJ1-5, with D tentatively TRBD1 (5 bases). Germline V lookup: CDR1 SGDLS, CDR2 YYNGEE. V was cut by 0 bases and J by 7 bases, with 8 bases left in between. The CDR3 is 13 amino acids. CDR3 amino acids: CASSVDGGQPQHF. Written as DNA, the CDR3 is TGTGCCAGCAGCGTAGACGGGGGACAGCCCCAGCATTTT.

The V gene is TRBV12-3 or TRBV12-4, the J gene TRBJ1-1, with D perhaps matching TRBD1 (6 bases). This CDR3 region has 17 residues. V gave up 0 bases and J gave up 3 bases, with 17 bases separating them. The CDR3, as DNA: TGTGCCAGCAGTTTAGCAAGGACAGTCTCCCTTTACACTGAAGCTTTCTTT. Protein: CASSLARTVSLYTEAFF.

The chain combines TRBV11-1 with TRBJ2-7, with TRBD2 matching 7 bases. CDR3 length equals 15 residues. The V segment lost 5 bases and the J segment 0 bases; nucleotides outside the gene matches: 7. Germline loops: CDR1 SGHAT, CDR2 FQDESV (reference sequence). The DNA of the CDR3 is TGTGCCAGCAGCCCCGAACTAGCGAGCTCCTACGAGCAGTACTTC. It codes for CASSPELASSYEQYF.

The rearrangement links TRBV3-1 to TRBJ2-1, with TRBD2 identical over 9 bases. The CDR3 totals 15 residues. V dropped 1 base and J dropped 8; count of bases not matched to a gene: 6. Germline lookup yields CDR1 LGHDT and CDR2 YNNKEL (reference sequence). This CDR3 reads CASSQAIAGADEQFF. The CDR3 region has the DNA TGTGCCAGCAGCCAAGCTATAGCGGGAGCGGATGAGCAGTTCTTC.

This clonotype was counted between two and nine times. The CDR3 sequence is CSARDEEGPFSGANVLTF. The CDR3 DNA is TGCAGTGCTAGAGATGAGGAGGGTCCCTTCTCTGGGGCCAACGTCCTGACTTTC. The chain couples TRBV20-1 to TRBJ2-6; tentative D call: TRBD2 (6 bases). This CDR3 is built from 18 residues. V gave up 0 bases and J gave up 0 bases, with 15 bases separating them. The germline V gene encodes CDR1 DFQATT and CDR2 SNEGSKA (reference sequence).

The rearrangement uses TRBV9 and TRBJ2-2; unclear D gene. Trimming took off 3 bases at V and 4 bases at J, with 10 bases between the two ends. The CDR3 is made up of 14 amino acids. Germline loops: CDR1 SGDLS, CDR2 YYNGEE. CDR3: CASSGTVATGELFF. The CDR3 DNA reads TGTGCCAGCAGCGGGACGGTGGCCACCGGGGAGCTGTTTTTT.

This clonotype was detected only a few times. This may be a read error, as it is one base from a much larger clone. CDR3 sequence (DNA): TGTGCCAGCAGCTTAGCAGGGGCAGGAGAGACCCAGTACTTC. As protein: CASSLAGAGETQYF. The rearrangement uses TRBV7-2 and TRBJ2-5, with D possibly matching TRBD1 (5 bases). The V end lost 0 bases, the J end lost 4 bases, and 9 bases lay between the germline ends. This CDR3 is 14 amino acids long. The germline V gene has CDR1 SGHTA and CDR2 FQGNSA.

In its sample, this clonotype was seen a few times. The V gene is TRBV20-1, the J gene TRBJ1-1; no definite D call. CDR3 length: 14 residues. CDR1 is DFQATT and CDR2 is SNEGSKA in the germline V gene (reference sequence). Trimming took off 4 bases at V and 7 bases at J, with 19 bases between the two ends. The CDR3 bases are TGCAGTGCTAAAATCGGACGTGGGGTCGGTGAAGCTTTCTTT. Amino acids: CSAKIGRGVGEAFF.

This clonotype has more than one count but fewer than ten. This chain uses TRBV7-3 with TRBJ1-5, with D tentatively TRBD1 (6 bases). Trimming took 5 bases from V and 7 from J, leaving 12 bases between them. The CDR3 has 13 amino acids. CDR1 is SGHTA, CDR2 FQGTGA, per germline. As DNA, the CDR3 is TGTGCCAGCAGCGAGGGGGGAGGCCAGCCCCAGCATTTT. This codes for CASSEGGGQPQHF.

In this sample, this clonotype turned up a few times. The rearrangement uses TRBV27 and TRBJ2-3; D perhaps matches TRBD1 (5 bases). The ends were cut back, 4 bases at V and 0 bases at J, with 8 bases in the middle. Germline loops: CDR1 MNHEY, CDR2 SMNVEV (reference sequence). The length of the CDR3 is 14 residues. This CDR3 reads CASSSGWSTDTQYF. The CDR3 nucleotides read TGTGCCAGCAGTTCAGGGTGGAGCACAGATACGCAGTATTTT.

V is TRBV9 and J is TRBJ1-1; unclear D gene. The germline V gene encodes CDR1 SGDLS and CDR2 YYNGEE. The CDR3 length is 15 residues. V was trimmed by 4 bases and J by 4 bases, leaving 17 bases between them. The DNA for the CDR3 is TGTGCCAGCAGCCACGGGAAGGATTTGAGCACTGAAGCTTTCTTT. Amino acids: CASSHGKDLSTEAFF.

This chain uses TRBV12-3 or TRBV12-4 with TRBJ2-2, with D possibly matching TRBD1 (6 bases). CDR3 length equals 19 residues. V shed 4 bases and J shed 1 base, with 22 bases lying between them. In DNA, the CDR3 is TGTGCCAGCAGTTCCCTCCCGGTACAGGGAATAAAGAACACCGGGGAGCTGTTTTTT. Residues: CASSSLPVQGIKNTGELFF.

This clonotype was found a few times. CDR3 DNA sequence: TGTGCCAGCAGCGCCAAGACAGGGGCTGGGGCCAACGTCCTGACTTTC. Its translation is CASSAKTGAGANVLTF. The chain recombines TRBV5-5 with TRBJ2-6, with 8 bases that match TRBD1. Germline CDR1 is SGHKS and CDR2 is YYEKEE (reference sequence). This CDR3 spans 16 amino acids. The V segment lost 4 bases and the J segment 2 bases; nucleotides outside the gene matches: 5.

The chain couples TRBV12-3 or TRBV12-4 to TRBJ1-2; D possibly corresponds to TRBD1 (6 bases). Deletions cut 7 bases from V and 3 bases from J, with 15 bases between. This CDR3 has 14 amino acids. CDR3 DNA: TGTGCCAGCACCTCTGCCGGGGGCTACTATGGCTACACCTTC. This translates into CASTSAGGYYGYTF.

This clonotype has more than one count but fewer than ten. The chain carries TRBV9 and TRBJ1-2; 9 positions match TRBD1. Germline values: CDR1 SGDLS, CDR2 YYNGEE. CDR3 length: 15 residues. J lost 2 bases, V lost 0 bases, and 2 bases had no gene match. The DNA for the CDR3 is TGTGCCAGCAGCGTAGGAGGGACAGGGAACTATGGCTACACCTTC. Its protein product is CASSVGGTGNYGYTF.

CDR3 in DNA: TGTGCCAGCAGCTTATATGGCAGCTTATACGAGCAGTACTTC. It yields the protein CASSLYGSLYEQYF. The J gene is TRBJ2-7, the V gene TRBV11-2; D not certain. This CDR3 is 14 amino acids long. Between the trimmed V and J ends, which lost 2 bases and 4 bases, there was a span of 12 bases. Germline lookup yields CDR1 SGHAT and CDR2 FQNNGV.

The table lists this clonotype with a few counts. The chain links TRBV16 to TRBJ2-7; D gene unclear. The germline CDR1 and CDR2 sequences are KGHSY and FQNENV. V shed 2 bases and J shed 4 bases, with 9 bases lying between them. The CDR3 runs 13 residues. CDR3 sequence reads: CASSQLGKYEQYF. Written as DNA, the CDR3 is TGTGCCAGCAGCCAACTGGGGAAGTACGAGCAGTACTTC.

The chain employs TRBV20-1 and TRBJ2-1, with D perhaps TRBD2 (5 bases). V was cut by 0 bases and J by 9 bases, with 9 bases left in between. This CDR3 spans 12 amino acids. Looked up from germline, CDR1 is DFQATT and CDR2 is SNEGSKA (reference sequence). The CDR3 nucleotides read TGCAGTGCTAGAGATTGGGAGCGTGAGCAGTTCTTC. Amino acids: CSARDWEREQFF.

The J gene is TRBJ1-4, the V gene TRBV5-1; 8 bases match TRBD1. This CDR3 has 13 residues. V was pared by 6 bases and J by 8 bases, with 6 bases of the junction left unmatched. The V gene's germline CDR1 is SGHRS and CDR2 YFSETQ. CDR3 sequence (DNA): TGCGCCAGCACCGGACAGGGCGGAGAAAAACTGTTTTTT. Its protein product is CASTGQGGEKLFF.

This clonotype was found many times. The chain recombines TRBV20-1 with TRBJ1-1, with TRBD1 matching 10 bases. Germline V lookup: CDR1 DFQATT, CDR2 SNEGSKA (reference sequence). The CDR3 covers 13 residues. V was clipped by 6 bases and J by 6 bases; unmatched bases: 7. The CDR3 protein is CSAWGQGSPEAFF. CDR3 DNA sequence: TGCAGTGCCTGGGGACAGGGGAGCCCTGAAGCTTTCTTT.

This chain connects TRBV2 to TRBJ2-1; possibly TRBD2 for D (6 bases). CDR1 and CDR2 from the germline V gene are SNHLY and FYNNEI. The CDR3 consists of 15 residues. V was pared by 6 bases and J by 6 bases, with 18 bases between. The CDR3 DNA is TGTGCCAGCAGAGCCCTGGAGGGGCTCGGCAATGAGCAGTTCTTC. Amino acids: CASRALEGLGNEQFF.

V usage is TRBV10-3 and J usage is TRBJ1-5; D ambiguous. There are 15 residues in the CDR3. The germline CDR1 and CDR2 sequences are ENHRY and SYGVKD. V was pared by 0 bases and J by 0 bases, with 6 bases between. CDR3 region: CAISESRDSNQPQHF. CDR3 nucleotides: TGTGCCATCAGTGAGTCAAGGGATAGCAATCAGCCCCAGCATTTT.

This clonotype was detected a few times. V usage is TRBV4-2 and J usage is TRBJ2-3, with a possible D match to TRBD2 (6 bases). This CDR3 has 17 residues. Germline CDR1 reads LGHNA; CDR2 reads YNFKEQ. With 3 bases removed from V and 1 base from J, the gap between germline ends came to 17 bases. The CDR3: CASSQSNSGLGTDTQYF. The CDR3 DNA sequence: TGTGCCAGCAGCCAGTCTAATAGCGGATTGGGCACAGATACGCAGTATTTT.

This clonotype was counted a few times. The chain employs TRBV12-3 or TRBV12-4 and TRBJ2-2, with 9 bases matching TRBD1. This CDR3 spans 15 amino acids. J was trimmed by 3 bases and V by 5 bases; bases with no gene match: 4. The CDR3 is CASSRGQGHTGELFF. CDR3 nucleotide sequence: TGTGCCAGCAGTCGGGGACAGGGACACACCGGGGAGCTGTTTTTT.

This clonotype was counted at least ten times. The chain has TRBV5-1 and TRBJ2-1; TRBD2 matches at 7 bases. The V and J ends lost 2 bases and 2 bases, in that order; junction bases with no gene match: 4. The CDR3 length is 15 residues. Germline assignment: CDR1 SGHRS and CDR2 YFSETQ. DNA for the CDR3: TGCGCCAGCAGCTTAACTAGCGACACCTACAATGAGCAGTTCTTC. This gives the protein CASSLTSDTYNEQFF.

This clonotype was seen only once. This sequence joins TRBV4-1 and TRBJ2-2, with 10 bases identical to TRBD2. Germline CDR1 MGHRA, CDR2 YSYEKL. The length of the CDR3 is 18 residues. The V gene end was trimmed by 3 bases and the J gene end by 3 bases; junction bases not matched to a gene: 10. The CDR3 DNA follows: TGCGCCAGCAGCCAGACCCCCGGGACTAGCGTATACACCGGGGAGCTGTTTTTT. This encodes CASSQTPGTSVYTGELFF.

This clonotype came up a few times. V usage is TRBV4-1 and J usage is TRBJ2-7; TRBD1 agrees at 12 bases. With 5 bases clipped from V and 6 bases from J, the junction kept 8 bases outside the gene matches. This CDR3 has 15 amino acids. CDR1 and CDR2 (germline): MGHRA, YSYEKL. CDR3 bases: TGCGCCAGCAGCGAACCGGGACAGGGGGCGCCCGAGCAGTACTTC. Translating gives CASSEPGQGAPEQYF.

This clonotype was detected ten times or more. The chain recombines TRBV5-6 with TRBJ1-6, with D perhaps TRBD1 (5 bases). Germline V gene data show CDR1 as SGHDT and CDR2 as YYEEEE. This CDR3 is 14 amino acids long. Trimming removed 1 base from V and 8 bases from J, with 10 bases in between. This chain's CDR3 is CASSLQGPYSPLHF. The CDR3, as DNA: TGTGCCAGCAGCTTGCAGGGACCGTATTCACCCCTCCACTTT.

The chain couples TRBV5-8 to TRBJ1-5; TRBD1 agrees at 8 bases. The CDR3 totals 15 residues. Germline V lookup: CDR1 SGHTS, CDR2 YDEGEE. The junction had 8 bases not matched to a gene; V was cut back by 5 bases and J by 4 bases. The CDR3 loop is CASRRQGAGNQPQHF. Written as DNA, the CDR3 is TGTGCCAGCAGACGGCAGGGGGCCGGGAATCAGCCCCAGCATTTT. Looking up the rest from reference TRBV5-8 and TRBJ1-5 gives the full variable domain: EAGVTQSPTHLIKTRGQQATLRCSPISGHTSVYWYQQALGLGLQFLLWYDEGEERNRGNFPPRFSGRQFPNYSSELNVNALELEDSALYLCASRRQGAGNQPQHFGDGTRLSIL.

At least ten counts were recorded for this clonotype. This chain links TRBV12-3 or TRBV12-4 with TRBJ1-5; D is uncertain. There are 14 residues in the CDR3. Deletions cut 6 bases from V and 0 bases from J, with 9 bases between. The CDR3 loop is CASSPTYSNQPQHF. CDR3 DNA sequence: TGTGCCAGCAGCCCAACCTATAGCAATCAGCCCCAGCATTTT.

The genes are TRBV15 and TRBJ2-7, with 11 bases lining up with TRBD1. The CDR3 extends over 18 amino acids. V dropped 3 bases and J dropped 2; count of bases not matched to a gene: 12. Looked up from germline, CDR1 is LNHNV and CDR2 is YYDKDF (reference sequence). Here the CDR3 reads CATSSKKYLGQGAYEQYF. The CDR3 nucleotides are TGTGCCACCAGCAGTAAAAAATATTTGGGACAGGGGGCCTACGAGCAGTACTTC.

This clonotype has only a few counts. The chain has TRBV20-1 and TRBJ2-1; TRBD2 matches 8 bases. CDR1 is DFQATT and CDR2 is SNEGSKA in the germline V gene (reference sequence). This CDR3 contains 14 residues. The ends lost 6 bases at V and 6 bases at J; junction bases unmatched: 10. In nucleotides, the CDR3 is TGCAGTGCACCAGACTGGAGCGGGGGCAATGAGCAGTTCTTC. Translation: CSAPDWSGGNEQFF.